Sequencing of this TCR beta chain was carried out in a study of blood T cell repertoires in COVID-19. Sequenced by immunoSEQ multiplex PCR; TCRdb stores in-frame clones only, minus some. The sample consists of about 24,000 clones, 65% to 90% of them appearing once. CDR1 MNHEY and CDR2 SMNVEV come from the germline V gene (reference sequence). The CDR3 runs to 17 residues. The trim removed 5 bases at V and 3 bases at J, leaving 9 bases unmatched. This clone was seen a few times. J is TRBJ2-7 and V is TRBV27; 14 bases align to TRBD2. The sequencing input was peripheral blood. The TCR sequence derives from a man between 65 and 85 years old with acute or convalescent COVID-19. As DNA, the CDR3 is TGTGCCAGCAGTCCCCGACTAGCGGGGGGGGGTCTCTACGAGCAGTACTTC. Translation: CASSPRLAGGGLYEQYF.